These T cell receptor beta chains were read from a single sample in a study of OX40 agonist ivuxolimab in advanced cancers. TCRdb's copy holds only in-frame clones and misses some; the assay was immunoSEQ multiplex PCR. The sample consists of tens of thousands of clones, 80% to 90% of them appearing once. Sequencing used CD4+ or CD8+ T cells sorted from blood, obtained in a trial of the OX40 agonist ivuxolimab. All receptors come from an adult with an advanced solid tumor such as melanoma, head and neck, liver or kidney cancer. The CDR3 runs from the conserved cysteine through the conserved F or W. A D gene is named only where the DNA matches it firmly. Size tells how often a clone was seen (once, few, many) or the class of an expanded clone, and some rows leave it out.

j_gene,v_gene,d_gene,len,abundance,CDR3aa,CDR3nt
TRBJ1-1,TRBV27,-,15,-,CASSLSPGLGFEAFF,TGTGCCAGCAGTTTATCGCCGGGCCTAGGATTTGAAGCTTTCTTT
TRBJ1-3,TRBV10-3,-,11,few,CATFRGNTIYF,TGTGCCACATTTAGGGGAAACACCATATATTTT
TRBJ2-1,TRBV11-1,-,13,-,CASSLVWGTEQFF,TGTGCCAGCAGCTTAGTATGGGGGACTGAGCAGTTCTTC
TRBJ2-7,TRBV29-1,TRBD1,13,-,CSVDTGGPYEQYF,TGCAGCGTCGACACAGGGGGGCCCTACGAGCAGTACTTC
TRBJ2-2,TRBV19,-,15,once,CASRSWVTGTGELFF,TGTGCCAGTAGGAGCTGGGTCACCGGGACCGGGGAGCTGTTTTTT
TRBJ2-1,TRBV9,TRBD2,12,-,CASTLGGDEQFF,TGTGCCAGCACCCTGGGAGGGGATGAGCAGTTCTTC
TRBJ2-2,TRBV2,TRBD1,15,-,CASRRGQGNTGELFF,TGTGCCAGCAGGAGGGGACAGGGGAACACCGGGGAGCTGTTTTTT
TRBJ2-3,TRBV7-6,TRBD2,15,-,CASSLAQTSADTQYF,TGTGCCAGCAGCTTAGCGCAAACTAGCGCAGATACGCAGTATTTT
TRBJ2-1,TRBV4-2,-,15,-,CASSREAGLYNEQFF,TGTGCCAGCAGCCGAGAGGCGGGACTCTACAATGAGCAGTTCTTC
TRBJ2-1,TRBV5-5,-,15,-,CASSIEPGPSNEQFF,TGTGCCAGCAGCATAGAACCGGGACCAAGCAATGAGCAGTTCTTC
TRBJ2-7,TRBV10-3,TRBD1,13,-,CAISVGQDYEQYF,TGTGCCATCAGTGTCGGACAGGACTACGAGCAGTACTTC
TRBJ2-7,TRBV5-1,-,15,-,CASSFGLGSSYEQYF,TGCGCCAGCAGCTTTGGCCTGGGGAGCTCCTACGAGCAGTACTTC
TRBJ1-2,TRBV6-5,-,14,-,CASSFEGMGYGYTF,TGTGCCAGCAGTTTTGAGGGGATGGGGTATGGCTACACCTTC
TRBJ1-1,TRBV28,TRBD1,17,few,CASTGDPWRRGHTEAFF,TGTGCCAGCACGGGGGATCCTTGGAGGAGGGGGCACACTGAAGCTTTCTTT
TRBJ1-5,TRBV4-2,-,12,few,CASSQGVQPQHF,TGTGCCAGCAGCCAAGGAGTACAGCCCCAGCATTTT
TRBJ1-2,TRBV9,TRBD1,14,-,CASSPDRTGYGYTF,TGTGCCAGCAGCCCGGACAGGACAGGATATGGCTACACCTTC
TRBJ2-7,TRBV5-6,-,15,-,CASRPGLTGRYEQYF,TGTGCCAGCAGACCGGGGTTAACGGGACGCTACGAGCAGTACTTC
TRBJ2-5,TRBV6-5,TRBD2,16,-,CASSYPTTSGDLTQYF,TGTGCCAGCAGTTACCCGACGACTAGCGGGGATCTGACCCAGTACTTC
TRBJ2-7,TRBV30,-,12,-,CAWGPQGREQYF,TGTGCCTGGGGCCCCCAGGGGCGAGAGCAGTACTTC
TRBJ1-1,TRBV7-6,-,13,-,CASSLVLNTEAFF,TGTGCCAGCAGTCTAGTTTTGAACACTGAAGCTTTCTTT
TRBJ2-3,TRBV9,-,13,-,CASSAGPPDTQYF,TGTGCCAGCAGCGCAGGGCCCCCAGATACGCAGTATTTT
TRBJ1-1,TRBV6-5,-,16,-,CASSYSNPAANTEAFF,TGTGCCAGCAGTTACTCGAACCCGGCAGCTAACACTGAAGCTTTCTTT
TRBJ2-6,TRBV28,-,13,many,CASSPGGANVLTF,TGTGCCAGCAGCCCGGGAGGGGCCAACGTCCTGACTTTC
TRBJ2-7,TRBV13,TRBD2,16,-,CASSLVELAGNYEQYF,TGTGCCAGCAGCTTAGTTGAACTAGCGGGTAACTACGAGCAGTACTTC
TRBJ1-4,TRBV27,-,13,-,CASRGGVNEKLFF,TGTGCCAGCAGGGGGGGCGTCAATGAAAAACTGTTTTTT